The 5 T cell receptor beta chains below come from one sample, sequenced in a study of cytomegalovirus exposure and HLA in healthy donors. 60 Vbeta and 13 Jbeta primers were used in PCR. Using immunoSEQ multiplex PCR, the repertoire was profiled, and TCRdb retains in-frame clones only, with some absent. Of approximately 130,000 clones detected, around 83% appear once; the ten largest clones hold about 6.7%. Sequencing was carried out using PBMCs. The receptor source for this set is a woman aged 30 to 39 in good health and CMV-seropositive.

CDR3: CASFGTRTYEQYF. In DNA, the CDR3 is TGTGCCAGTTTCGGGACAAGGACCTACGAGCAGTACTTC. The chain is built from TRBV2 and TRBJ2-7, with D perhaps matching TRBD1 (6 bases). The V and J ends lost 9 bases and 2 bases respectively, with 14 bases between them. The CDR3 is made up of 13 amino acids. Germline V gene data show CDR1 as SNHLY and CDR2 as FYNNEI.

V is TRBV6-5 and J is TRBJ2-3; no definite D call. CDR1 is MNHEY and CDR2 is SVGAGI in the germline V gene. Trimming took 6 bases from V and 2 from J, leaving 9 bases between them. The CDR3 length is 13 residues. Here the CDR3 DNA reads TGTGCCAGCAGGGTGGGCATCACAGATACGCAGTATTTT. It codes for CASRVGITDTQYF.

The rearrangement joins TRBV2 to TRBJ2-7, with 11 bases that match TRBD2. V lost 6 bases, J lost 2 bases, and 9 bases stayed unmatched. The CDR3 covers 16 residues. CDR1 is SNHLY and CDR2 is FYNNEI in the germline V gene. CDR3 coding DNA: TGTGCCAGCAGGAGGTACCCGGGACTAGCGGCCTACGAGCAGTACTTC. Translation gives CASRRYPGLAAYEQYF.

The rearrangement links TRBV9 to TRBJ2-5, with 8 bases that match TRBD2. J lost 11 bases, V lost 0 bases, and 15 bases had no gene match. The CDR3 is 16 residues long. The V gene's germline CDR1 is SGDLS and CDR2 YYNGEE. CDR3 sequence: CASSVGTAGGLGEQYF. The CDR3 coding sequence is TGTGCCAGCAGCGTAGGAACCGCGGGAGGCCTGGGGGAGCAGTACTTC. The variable domain in full, completed from reference TRBV9 and TRBJ2-5, reads DSGVTQTPKHLITATGQRVTLRCSPRSGDLSVYWYQQSLDQGLQFLIQYYNGEERAKGNILERFSAQQFPDLHSELNLSSLELGDSALYFCASSVGTAGGLGEQYFGPGTRLLVL.

The chain combines TRBV28 with TRBJ2-7; 10 nucleotides line up with TRBD2. V was clipped by 6 bases and J by 3 bases; unmatched bases: 5. CDR1 and CDR2 (germline): MDHEN, SYDVKM. The CDR3 consists of 14 residues. The CDR3 reads CASSPPSGSYEQYF. In DNA, the CDR3 is TGTGCCAGCAGCCCACCTAGCGGGAGCTACGAGCAGTACTTC. Full variable domain (remainder filled in from reference TRBV28 and TRBJ2-7): DVKVTQSSRYLVKRTGEKVFLECVQDMDHENMFWYRQDPGLGLRLIYFSYDVKMKEKGDIPEGYSVSREKKERFSLILESASTNQTSMYLCASSPPSGSYEQYFGPGTRLTVT.